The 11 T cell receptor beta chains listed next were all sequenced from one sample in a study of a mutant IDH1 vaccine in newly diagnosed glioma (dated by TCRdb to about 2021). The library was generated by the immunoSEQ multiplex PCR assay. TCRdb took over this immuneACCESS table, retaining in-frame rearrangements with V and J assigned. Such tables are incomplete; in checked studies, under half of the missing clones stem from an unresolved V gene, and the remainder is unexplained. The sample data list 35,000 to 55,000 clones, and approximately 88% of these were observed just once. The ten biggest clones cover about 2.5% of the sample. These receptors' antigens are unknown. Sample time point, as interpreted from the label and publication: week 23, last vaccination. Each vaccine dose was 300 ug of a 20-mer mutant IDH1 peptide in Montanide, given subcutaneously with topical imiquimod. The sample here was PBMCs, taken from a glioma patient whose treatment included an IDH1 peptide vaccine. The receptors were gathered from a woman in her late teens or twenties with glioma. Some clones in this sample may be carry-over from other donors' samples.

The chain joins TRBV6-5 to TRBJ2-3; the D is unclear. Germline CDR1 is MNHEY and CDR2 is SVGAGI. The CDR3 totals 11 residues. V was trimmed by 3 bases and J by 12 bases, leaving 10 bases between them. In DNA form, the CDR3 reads TGTGCCAGCAGTTATCCGGGCCATCAGTATTTT. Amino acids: CASSYPGHQYF.

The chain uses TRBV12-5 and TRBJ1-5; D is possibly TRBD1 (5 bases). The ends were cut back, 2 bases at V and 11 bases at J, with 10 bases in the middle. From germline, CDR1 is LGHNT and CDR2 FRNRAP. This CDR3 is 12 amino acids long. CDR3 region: CASGLSGGAQHF. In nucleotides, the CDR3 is TGTGCTAGTGGTTTGTCCGGGGGAGCCCAGCATTTT. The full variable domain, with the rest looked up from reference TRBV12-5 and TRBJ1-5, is DARVTQTPRHKVTEMGQEVTMRCQPILGHNTVFWYRQTMMQGLELLAYFRNRAPLDDSGMPKDRFSAEMPDATLATLKIQPSEPRDSAVYFCASGLSGGAQHFGDGTRLSIL.

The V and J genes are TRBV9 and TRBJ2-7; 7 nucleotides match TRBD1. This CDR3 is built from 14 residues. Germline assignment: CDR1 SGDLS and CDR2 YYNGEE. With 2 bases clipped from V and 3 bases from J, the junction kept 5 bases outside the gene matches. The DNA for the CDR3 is TGTGCCAGCAGCGTTGCCCGACAGGGCTACGAGCAGTACTTC. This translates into CASSVARQGYEQYF.

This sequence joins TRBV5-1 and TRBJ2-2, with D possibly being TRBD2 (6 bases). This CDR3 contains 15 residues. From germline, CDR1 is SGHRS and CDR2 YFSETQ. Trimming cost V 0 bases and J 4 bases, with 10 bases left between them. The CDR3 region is CASSLGWGGTGELFF. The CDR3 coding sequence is TGCGCCAGCAGCTTGGGATGGGGAGGCACCGGGGAGCTGTTTTTT.

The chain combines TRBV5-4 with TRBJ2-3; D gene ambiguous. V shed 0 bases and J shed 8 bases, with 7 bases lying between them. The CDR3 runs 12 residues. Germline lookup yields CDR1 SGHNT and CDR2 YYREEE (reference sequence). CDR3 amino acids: CASSLEAGTQYF. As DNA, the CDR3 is TGTGCCAGCAGCTTGGAGGCAGGTACGCAGTATTTT.

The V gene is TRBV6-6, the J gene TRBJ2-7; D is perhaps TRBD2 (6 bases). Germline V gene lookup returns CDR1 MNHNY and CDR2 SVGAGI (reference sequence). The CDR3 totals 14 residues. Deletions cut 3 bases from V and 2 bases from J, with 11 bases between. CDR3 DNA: TGTGCCAGCAGTTATGGGACTGTTGCCTACGAGCAGTACTTC. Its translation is CASSYGTVAYEQYF.

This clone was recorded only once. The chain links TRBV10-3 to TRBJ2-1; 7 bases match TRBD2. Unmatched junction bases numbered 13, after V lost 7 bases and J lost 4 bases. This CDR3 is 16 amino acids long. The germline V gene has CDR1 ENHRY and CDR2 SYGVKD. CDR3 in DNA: TGTGCCATCATGGTTCGGGAGGACCCGCGGTACAATGAGCAGTTCTTC. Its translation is CAIMVREDPRYNEQFF.

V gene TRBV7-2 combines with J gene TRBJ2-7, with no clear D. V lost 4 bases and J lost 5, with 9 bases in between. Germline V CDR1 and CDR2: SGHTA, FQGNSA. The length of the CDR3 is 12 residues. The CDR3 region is CASSYYWNEQYF. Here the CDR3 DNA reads TGTGCCAGCAGCTATTATTGGAACGAGCAGTACTTC.

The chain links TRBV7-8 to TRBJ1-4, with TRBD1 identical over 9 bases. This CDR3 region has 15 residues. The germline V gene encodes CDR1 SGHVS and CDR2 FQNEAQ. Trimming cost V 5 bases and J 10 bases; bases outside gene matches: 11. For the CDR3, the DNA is TGTGCCAGCAGCCGGACAGGGGCTAAATTGGGAAAACTGTTTTTT. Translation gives CASSRTGAKLGKLFF.

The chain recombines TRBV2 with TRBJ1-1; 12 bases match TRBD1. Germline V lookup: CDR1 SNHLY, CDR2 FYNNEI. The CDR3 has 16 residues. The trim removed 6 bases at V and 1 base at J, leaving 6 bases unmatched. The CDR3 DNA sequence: TGTGCCAGCAGGGCCGGGGACAGGGGGCCGAACACTGAAGCTTTCTTT. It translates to CASRAGDRGPNTEAFF.

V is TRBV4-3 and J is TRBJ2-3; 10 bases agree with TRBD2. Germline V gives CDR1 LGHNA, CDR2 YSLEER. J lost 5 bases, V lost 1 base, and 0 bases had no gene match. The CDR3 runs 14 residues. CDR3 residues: CASSQGLAGDTQYF. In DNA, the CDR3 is TGCGCCAGCAGCCAAGGACTAGCGGGAGATACGCAGTATTTT.